These T cell receptor beta chains were read from a single sample in a study of immune cell composition in non-small cell lung cancer. TCRdb keeps only in-frame clones here, not all; method: immunoSEQ multiplex PCR. The table includes about 4,800 clones, about 88% detected once. Sequences were obtained from non-adjacent lung tissue. The source is a human donor with non-small cell lung cancer. Some clones in this sample may be carry-over from other donors' samples. Each CDR3 is given with its conserved first and last residue. The D gene is left open where the match is weak. Rows may omit the clone size; those that give it use once, few, many or a size class.

TRBV7-2	-	TRBJ2-7	-	TGTGCCAGCAGCCCCGGGTCCCTTGAGCAGTACTTC	CASSPGSLEQYF
TRBV2	TRBD2	TRBJ2-1	-	TGTGCCAGCAGGGGGGGACTAGCGGGAGGATTTTTAGATGAGCAGTTCTTC	CASRGGLAGGFLDEQFF
TRBV27	-	TRBJ2-7	-	TGTGCCAGCAGATCTCAAGCGGTAGGCTCCTACGAGCAGTACTTC	CASRSQAVGSYEQYF
TRBV6-5	-	TRBJ2-7	-	TGTGCCAGCAGTTACCGAGGAAGAGGCTACGAGCAGTACTTC	CASSYRGRGYEQYF
TRBV29-1	TRBD2	TRBJ2-3	once	TGCAGCGCGGGACTAGCGGGACCTCGGGATACGCAGTATTTT	CSAGLAGPRDTQYF
TRBV19	-	TRBJ1-5	-	TGTGCCAGTAGTATAGATCTGTCAGGGGCCGGTCAGCCCCAGCATTTT	CASSIDLSGAGQPQHF
TRBV10-2	-	TRBJ2-1	-	TGCGCCAGCAGAGAAGCGACTTACAATGAGCAGTTCTTC	CASREATYNEQFF
TRBV28	-	TRBJ1-2	-	TGTGCCAGCACCCAGGGTGGCTATGGCTACACCTTC	CASTQGGYGYTF
TRBV6-6	TRBD1	TRBJ2-1	-	TGTGCCAGCGGAGCAGGGGGCTTCTACAATGAGCAGTTCTTC	CASGAGGFYNEQFF
TRBV29-1	-	TRBJ2-5	-	TGCAGCGTTGTGACTAGTGGGGGAGAGACCCAGTACTTC	CSVVTSGGETQYF
TRBV7-3	-	TRBJ2-2	-	TGTGCCAGCAGCTCCTCTCCGAACACCGGGGAGCTGTTTTTT	CASSSSPNTGELFF
TRBV2	-	TRBJ1-5	-	TGTGCCAGCAGGCCGGGAGGGGTCAACAATCAGCCCCAGCATTTT	CASRPGGVNNQPQHF
TRBV12-1	-	TRBJ2-5	-	TGTGCCAGCAGCTTGGACCAGGGGGGTGGGACCCAGTACTTC	CASSLDQGGGTQYF
TRBV2	-	TRBJ2-1	-	TGTGCCAGCAGTGAAACGGGAAAGCAGTTCTTC	CASSETGKQFF
TRBV11-2	-	TRBJ2-3	-	TGTGCCAGCAGCTTAGGCGGAGGCACAGATACGCAGTATTTT	CASSLGGGTDTQYF
TRBV27	TRBD1	TRBJ2-7	-	TGTGCCAGCAGTTCGACAGGGTACGACGAGCAGTACTTC	CASSSTGYDEQYF
TRBV5-6	-	TRBJ1-4	-	TGTGCCAGCAGCTTGCACGCCGGGGGGGCCTTTGAAAAACTGTTTTTT	CASSLHAGGAFEKLFF
TRBV9	TRBD2	TRBJ2-7	-	TGTGCCAGCAGCCCTAGCGGGAGGGGCTGGGACGAGCAGTACTTC	CASSPSGRGWDEQYF
TRBV28	-	TRBJ2-7	-	TGTGCCAGCAGTCTGCTGCCCCTTGGCCACGAGCAGTACTTC	CASSLLPLGHEQYF
TRBV5-6	-	TRBJ1-5	-	TGTGCCAGCAGCTTGGTAGGCAGGCAGGATCAGCCCCAGCATTTT	CASSLVGRQDQPQHF
TRBV13	-	TRBJ1-1	-	TGTGCCAGCAGCTTGCTAGGGGAAGACACTGAAGCTTTCTTT	CASSLLGEDTEAFF